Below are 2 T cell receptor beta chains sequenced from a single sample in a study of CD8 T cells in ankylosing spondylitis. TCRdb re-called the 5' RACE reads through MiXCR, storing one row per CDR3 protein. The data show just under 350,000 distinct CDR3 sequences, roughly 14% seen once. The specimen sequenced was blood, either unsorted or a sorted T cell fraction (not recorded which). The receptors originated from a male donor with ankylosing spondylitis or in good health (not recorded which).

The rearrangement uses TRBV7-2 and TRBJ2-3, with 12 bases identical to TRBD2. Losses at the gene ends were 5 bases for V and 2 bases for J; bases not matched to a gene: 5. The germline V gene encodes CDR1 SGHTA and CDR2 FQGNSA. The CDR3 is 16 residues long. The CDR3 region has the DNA TGTGCCAGCAGCCCGGGACTAGCGGGTTACACAGATACGCAGTATTTT. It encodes CASSPGLAGYTDTQYF.

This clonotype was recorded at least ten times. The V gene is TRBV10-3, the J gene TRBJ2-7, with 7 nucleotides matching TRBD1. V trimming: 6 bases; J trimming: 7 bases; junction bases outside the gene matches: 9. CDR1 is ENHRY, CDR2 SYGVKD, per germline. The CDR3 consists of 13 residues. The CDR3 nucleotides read TGTGCCATCAGGGACCAGGGGGTTGGGGAGCAGTACTTC. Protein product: CAIRDQGVGEQYF.